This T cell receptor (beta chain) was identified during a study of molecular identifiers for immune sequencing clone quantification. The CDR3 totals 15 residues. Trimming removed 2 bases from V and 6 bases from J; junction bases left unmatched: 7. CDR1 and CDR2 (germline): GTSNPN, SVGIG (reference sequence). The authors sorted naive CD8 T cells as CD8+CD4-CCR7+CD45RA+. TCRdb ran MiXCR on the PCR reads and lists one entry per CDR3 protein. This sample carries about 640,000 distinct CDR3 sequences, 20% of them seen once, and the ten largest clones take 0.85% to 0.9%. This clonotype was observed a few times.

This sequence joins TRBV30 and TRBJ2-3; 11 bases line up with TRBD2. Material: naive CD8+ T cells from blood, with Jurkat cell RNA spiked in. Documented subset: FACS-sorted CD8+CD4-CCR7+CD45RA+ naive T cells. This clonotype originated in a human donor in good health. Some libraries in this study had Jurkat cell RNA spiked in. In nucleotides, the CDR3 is TGTGCCTGGAGTTTAGCGGGAGGGCCCGGGGATACGCAGTATTTT. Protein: CAWSLAGGPGDTQYF.